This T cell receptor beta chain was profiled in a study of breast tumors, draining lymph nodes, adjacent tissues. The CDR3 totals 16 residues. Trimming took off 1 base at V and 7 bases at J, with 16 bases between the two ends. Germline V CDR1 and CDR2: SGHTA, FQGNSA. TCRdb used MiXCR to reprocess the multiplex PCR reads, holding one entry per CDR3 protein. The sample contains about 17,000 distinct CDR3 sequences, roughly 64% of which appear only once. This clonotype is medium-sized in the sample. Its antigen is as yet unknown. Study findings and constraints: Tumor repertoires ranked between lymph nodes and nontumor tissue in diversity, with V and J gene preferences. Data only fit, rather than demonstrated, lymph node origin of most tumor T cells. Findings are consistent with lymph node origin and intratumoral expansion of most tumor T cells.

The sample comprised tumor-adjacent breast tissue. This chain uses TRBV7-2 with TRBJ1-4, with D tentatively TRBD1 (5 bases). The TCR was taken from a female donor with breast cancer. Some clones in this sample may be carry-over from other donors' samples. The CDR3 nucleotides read TGTGCCAGCAGCTTAGTTGGGGGGAGGGTTGGTGAAAAACTGTTTTTT. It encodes CASSLVGGRVGEKLFF.